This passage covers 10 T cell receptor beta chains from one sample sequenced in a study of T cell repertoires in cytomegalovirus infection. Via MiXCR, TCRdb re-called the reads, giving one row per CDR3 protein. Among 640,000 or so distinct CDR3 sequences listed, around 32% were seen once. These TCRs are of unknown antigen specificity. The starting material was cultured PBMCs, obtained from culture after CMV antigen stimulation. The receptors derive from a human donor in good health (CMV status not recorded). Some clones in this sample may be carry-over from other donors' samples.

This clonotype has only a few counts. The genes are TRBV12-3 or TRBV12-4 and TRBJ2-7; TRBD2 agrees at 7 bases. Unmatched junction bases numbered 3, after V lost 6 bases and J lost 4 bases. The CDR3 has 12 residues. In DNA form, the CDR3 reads TGTGCCAGCAGAGGACTAGTTTACGAGCAGTACTTC. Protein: CASRGLVYEQYF.

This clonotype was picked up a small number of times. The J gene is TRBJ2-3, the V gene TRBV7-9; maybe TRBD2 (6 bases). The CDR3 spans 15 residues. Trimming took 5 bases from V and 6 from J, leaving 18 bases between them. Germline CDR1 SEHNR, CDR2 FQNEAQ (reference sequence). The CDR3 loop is CASSTSRQGGDTQYF. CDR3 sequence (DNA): TGTGCCAGCAGCACCTCCCGACAAGGAGGGGATACGCAGTATTTT. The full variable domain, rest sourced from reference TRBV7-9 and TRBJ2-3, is DTGVSQNPRHKITKRGQNVTFRCDPISEHNRLYWYRQTLGQGPEFLTYFQNEAQLEKSRLLSDRFSAERPKGSFSTLEIQRTEQGDSAMYLCASSTSRQGGDTQYFGPGTRLTVL.

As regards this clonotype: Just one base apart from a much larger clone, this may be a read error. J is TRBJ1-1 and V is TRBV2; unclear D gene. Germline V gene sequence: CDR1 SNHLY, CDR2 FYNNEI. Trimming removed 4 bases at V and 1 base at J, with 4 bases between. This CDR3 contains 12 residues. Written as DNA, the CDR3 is TGTGCCAGCAGTGTGGAGAACACTGAAGCTTTCTTT. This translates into CASSVENTEAFF. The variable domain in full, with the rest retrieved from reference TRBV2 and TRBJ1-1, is EPEVTQTPSHQVTQMGQEVILRCVPISNHLYFYWYRQILGQKVEFLVSFYNNEISEKSEIFDDQFSVERPDGSNFTLKIRSTKLEDSAMYFCASSVENTEAFFGQGTRLTVV.

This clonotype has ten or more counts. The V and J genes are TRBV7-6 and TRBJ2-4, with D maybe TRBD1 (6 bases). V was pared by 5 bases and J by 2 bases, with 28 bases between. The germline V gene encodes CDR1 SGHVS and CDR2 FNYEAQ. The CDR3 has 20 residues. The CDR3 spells CASSPYPDSRGRSTKNIQYF. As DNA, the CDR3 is TGTGCCAGCAGCCCATATCCGGACAGCCGGGGTCGGTCGACCAAAAACATTCAGTACTTC.

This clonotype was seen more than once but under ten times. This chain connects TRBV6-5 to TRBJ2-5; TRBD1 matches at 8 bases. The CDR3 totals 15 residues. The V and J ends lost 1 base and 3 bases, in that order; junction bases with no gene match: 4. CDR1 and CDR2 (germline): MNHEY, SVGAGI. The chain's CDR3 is CASSYLAGGEETQYF. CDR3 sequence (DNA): TGTGCCAGCAGTTACTTGGCAGGGGGCGAAGAGACCCAGTACTTC.

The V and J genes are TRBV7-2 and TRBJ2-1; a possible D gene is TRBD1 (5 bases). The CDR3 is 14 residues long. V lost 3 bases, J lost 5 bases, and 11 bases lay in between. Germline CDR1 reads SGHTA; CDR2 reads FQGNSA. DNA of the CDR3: TGTGCCAGCAGCTTCCCAGGGTTGGACAATGAGCAGTTCTTC. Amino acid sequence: CASSFPGLDNEQFF.

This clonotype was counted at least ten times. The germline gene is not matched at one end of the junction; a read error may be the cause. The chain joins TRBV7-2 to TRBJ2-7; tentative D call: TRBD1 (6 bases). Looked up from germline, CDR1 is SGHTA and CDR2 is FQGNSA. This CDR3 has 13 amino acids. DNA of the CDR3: TGTGCCAGCAGCTTCGCCCCGGGACAAAATACAGTATTC. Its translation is CASSFAPGQNTVF.

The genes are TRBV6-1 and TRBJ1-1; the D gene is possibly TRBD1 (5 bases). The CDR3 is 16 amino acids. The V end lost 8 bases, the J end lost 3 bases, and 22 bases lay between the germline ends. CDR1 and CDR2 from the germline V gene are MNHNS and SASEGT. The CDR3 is CASSGRAGLWDTEAFF. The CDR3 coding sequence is TGTGCCAGCTCAGGACGGGCAGGGCTATGGGACACTGAAGCTTTCTTT.

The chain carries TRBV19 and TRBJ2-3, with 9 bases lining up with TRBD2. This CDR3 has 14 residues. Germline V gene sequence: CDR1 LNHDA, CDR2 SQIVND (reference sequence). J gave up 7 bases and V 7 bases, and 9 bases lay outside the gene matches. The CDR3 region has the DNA TGTGCCAGTAAGAGCGGGAGGACCTCGTATACGCAGTATTTT. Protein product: CASKSGRTSYTQYF.

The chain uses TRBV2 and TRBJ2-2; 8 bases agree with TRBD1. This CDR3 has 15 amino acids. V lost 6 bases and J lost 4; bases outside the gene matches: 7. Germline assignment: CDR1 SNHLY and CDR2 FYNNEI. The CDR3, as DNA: TGTGCCAGCAGGAGTTCAGGGGGCATCACCGGGGAGCTGTTTTTT. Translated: CASRSSGGITGELFF.